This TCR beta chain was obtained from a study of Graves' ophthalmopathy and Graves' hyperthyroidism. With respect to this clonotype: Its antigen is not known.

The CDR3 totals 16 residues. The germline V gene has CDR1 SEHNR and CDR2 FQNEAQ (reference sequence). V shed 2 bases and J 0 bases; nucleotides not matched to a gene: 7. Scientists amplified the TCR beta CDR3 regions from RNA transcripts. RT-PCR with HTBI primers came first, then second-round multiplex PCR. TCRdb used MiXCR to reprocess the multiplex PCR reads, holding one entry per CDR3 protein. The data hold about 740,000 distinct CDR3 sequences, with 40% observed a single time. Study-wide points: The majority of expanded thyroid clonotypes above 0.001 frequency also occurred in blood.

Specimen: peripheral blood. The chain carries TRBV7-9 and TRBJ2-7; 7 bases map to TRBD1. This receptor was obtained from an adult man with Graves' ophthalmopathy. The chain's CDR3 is CASSLIAGTASYEQYF. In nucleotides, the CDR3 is TGTGCCAGCAGCTTAATAGCCGGGACAGCCTCCTACGAGCAGTACTTC.